This T cell receptor (beta chain) was found in a study of OX40 agonist ivuxolimab in advanced cancers. Sequencing used immunoSEQ multiplex PCR; TCRdb keeps in-frame clones, though not all of them. The sample includes 40,000 or so clones, 80% to 90% of them seen just once. The CDR3 totals 15 residues. Germline V gene lookup returns CDR1 SGHDT and CDR2 YYEEEE. Trimming removed 2 bases at V and 4 bases at J, with 15 bases between. This clone is a singleton in its sample. This chain links TRBV5-6 with TRBJ1-1, with D perhaps matching TRBD1 (6 bases). The specimen was CD4+ or CD8+ T cells sorted from blood, collected in a trial of the OX40 agonist ivuxolimab. The TCR sequence derives from an adult with an advanced solid tumor such as melanoma, head and neck, liver or kidney cancer. In DNA, the CDR3 is TGTGCCAGCAGCTTTCACAGGGTGGGAAGCACTGAAGCTTTCTTT. Translating gives CASSFHRVGSTEAFF.